Presented here are 8 T cell receptor beta chains from one specimen sequenced in a study of T cell responses to AZD1222 COVID-19 vaccine. Assay: immunoSEQ multiplex PCR; the TCRdb copy retains only in-frame clones and omits some. The table records some 200,000 clones, approximately 90% of them present only once. This material consisted of peripheral blood, taken on day 0 of AZD1222 vaccination. The receptor set was obtained from an adult in good health.

V and J are TRBV29-1 and TRBJ2-7; D is unresolved. The V end was cut by 7 bases, the J end by 0 bases, with 13 bases between. Germline CDR1 SQVTM, CDR2 ANQGSEA. CDR3 length: 13 residues. CDR3 protein: CSARRLTSYEQYF. The CDR3 DNA reads TGCAGCGCTCGACGACTTACCTCCTACGAGCAGTACTTC.

The V call is TRBV15, the J call TRBJ1-5, with D unresolved. The CDR3 loop spans 13 amino acids. Germline loops: CDR1 LNHNV, CDR2 YYDKDF (reference sequence). The V and J ends lost 8 bases and 2 bases respectively, with 10 bases between them. As DNA, the CDR3 is TGTGCCACCGCTCTCGATGGCAATCAGCCCCAGCATTTT. It encodes CATALDGNQPQHF.

The chain links TRBV5-6 to TRBJ1-2; the D gene is possibly TRBD1 (5 bases). Germline V gene sequence: CDR1 SGHDT, CDR2 YYEEEE. The length of the CDR3 is 18 residues. Trimming left V 6 bases short and J 3 bases short, with 27 bases between. DNA of the CDR3: TGTGCCAGCACCGAATTGATACGTATGAGGGGTTTAGACTATGGCTACACCTTC. Residues: CASTELIRMRGLDYGYTF.

The chain joins TRBV7-6 to TRBJ1-1, with D uncertain. Germline assignment: CDR1 SGHVS and CDR2 FNYEAQ. The CDR3 length is 11 residues. V lost 2 bases, J lost 6 bases, and 4 bases lay in between. The CDR3 DNA sequence: TGTGCCAGCAGCTTATTTCCTGAAGCTTTCTTT. Its translation: CASSLFPEAFF.

V and J are TRBV5-8 and TRBJ2-1, with TRBD2 identical over 14 bases. Germline trimming cut 4 bases from V and 0 bases from J; bases unmatched to any gene: 6. The germline gives CDR1 SGHTS, CDR2 YDEGEE. This CDR3 spans 18 amino acids. As DNA, the CDR3 is TGTGCCAGCAGCCGTGGACTAGCGGGGGGAAGCTCCTACAATGAGCAGTTCTTC. Its translation is CASSRGLAGGSSYNEQFF.

This chain links TRBV13 with TRBJ1-2; no reliable D call. Germline V lookup: CDR1 PRHDT, CDR2 FYEKMQ (reference sequence). The CDR3 sequence is 14 residues long. Trimming pared 5 bases from V and 5 bases from J, leaving 15 bases between. The CDR3 region has the DNA TGTGCCAGCAGCCCCGGTGACCGTTTATATGGCTACACCTTC. Translation: CASSPGDRLYGYTF.

V gene TRBV7-8 combines with J gene TRBJ2-7; 9 bases fit TRBD1. With 6 bases clipped from V and 5 bases from J, the junction kept 14 bases outside the gene matches. This CDR3 contains 16 residues. CDR1 is SGHVS, CDR2 FQNEAQ, per germline. The CDR3 DNA is TGTGCCAGCAGTCGGCCCGGAACACAGGGGGCTGACGAGCAGTACTTC. It codes for CASSRPGTQGADEQYF.

The genes are TRBV18 and TRBJ1-4, with a weak D call TRBD1 (5 bases). Germline lookup yields CDR1 KGHSH and CDR2 LQKENI. This CDR3 is built from 15 residues. Trimming left V 0 bases short and J 8 bases short, with 13 bases between. CDR3 region: CASSPPAGAGEKLFF. CDR3 nucleotides: TGTGCCAGCTCACCACCGGCCGGGGCGGGCGAAAAACTGTTTTTT.